This is a list of T cell receptor beta chains from one sample in a study of cytomegalovirus exposure and HLA in healthy donors. Clones were sequenced by immunoSEQ multiplex PCR, and TCRdb holds only the in-frame ones, with some missing. The repertoire holds under 250,000 clones, with approximately 80% as singletons. The specimen was PBMCs. These receptor sequences come from a woman aged 25 to 39 in good health and CMV-seronegative. CDR3s include the opening cysteine and the closing phenylalanine or tryptophan. A D gene is named only where the DNA matches it firmly. Expanded clones get a size class; other rows say once, few or many, or leave the size out.

TRBV5-4,TRBJ1-5,NA,few,TGTGCCAGCAGCTTACAGGGAAGTCAGCCCCAGCATTTT,CASSLQGSQPQHF
TRBV15,TRBJ2-1,NA,NA,TGTGCCACCAGCAGAGTTAGCATCGTCTCCTACAATGAGCAGTTCTTC,CATSRVSIVSYNEQFF
TRBV19,TRBJ2-2,NA,NA,TGTGCCAGTAACCCCGCAGGCCAAGCCGCCGGGGAGCTGTTTTTT,CASNPAGQAAGELFF
TRBV7-2,TRBJ2-7,TRBD2,few,TGTGCCAGCAAACGACTAGCGGGTGCCAATTACGAGCAGTACTTC,CASKRLAGANYEQYF
TRBV27,TRBJ2-7,NA,NA,TGTGCCAGCAGTTTATCTCCGAGAACAGGGATTTCCTACGAGCAGTACTTC,CASSLSPRTGISYEQYF
TRBV5-4,TRBJ2-5,TRBD2,NA,TGTGCCAGCAGCCGCCCGGGGGGGGGCGAAGAGACCCAGTACTTC,CASSRPGGGEETQYF
TRBV27,TRBJ1-5,NA,NA,TGTGCCAGCAGCGTTTTTTCCATCGACAGGAACAATCAGCCCCAGCATTTT,CASSVFSIDRNNQPQHF
TRBV7-9,TRBJ2-7,NA,NA,TGTTCCAGCAGCTCCCTAGGGCAGGGGTACTCGAGCTCCTACGAGCAGTACTTC,CSSSSLGQGYSSSYEQYF
TRBV30,TRBJ2-1,TRBD2,NA,TGTGCCTCCACAGGGAAGCTAGCGGGGGGGCCCCACAATGAGCAGTTCTTC,CASTGKLAGGPHNEQFF
TRBV7-8,TRBJ1-4,TRBD1,NA,TGTGCCAGCAGCGTACGGACAGGGAGGGTTAATGAAAAACTGTTTTTT,CASSVRTGRVNEKLFF
TRBV6-5,TRBJ2-1,NA,NA,TGTGCCAGCAGTTACTCTACAGGGTATTATGAGCAGTTCTTC,CASSYSTGYYEQFF
TRBV4-1,TRBJ2-3,NA,NA,TGCGCCAGCAGCCAAGATTGGTTACTAAGCACAGATACGCAGTATTTT,CASSQDWLLSTDTQYF
TRBV30,TRBJ1-1,NA,NA,TGTGCCTGGAGTGGGGGCCGGCCGGGTACTGAAGCTTTCTTT,CAWSGGRPGTEAFF
TRBV2,TRBJ2-2,TRBD1,NA,TGTGCCAGCAGGGGGGACAGGGGGACCTGGAACACCGGGGAGCTGTTTTTT,CASRGDRGTWNTGELFF
TRBV5-4,TRBJ2-4,NA,few,TGTGCCAGCAGCTTGACCGGGGCCGGGAGAGTTCAGCACTTC,CASSLTGAGRVQHF
TRBV15,TRBJ2-5,NA,NA,TGTGCCACCAGCAGACAGGGGCCCGAGACCCAGTACTTC,CATSRQGPETQYF
TRBV18,TRBJ1-1,NA,NA,TGTGCCAGCTCAGCGGACAGTCTTCAAGCTTTCTTT,CASSADSLQAFF
TRBV7-9,TRBJ2-1,NA,NA,TGTTCCAGCAGCTTAGGGACTAATGAGCAGTTCTTC,CSSSLGTNEQFF
TRBV18,TRBJ1-4,TRBD1,NA,TGTGCCAGCTCAGACAGGGTTGAAAAACTGTTTTTT,CASSDRVEKLFF
TRBV6-5,TRBJ1-2,TRBD1,NA,TGTGCCAGCAGAAGGACAGGGAACTATGGCTACCCCTTC,CASRRTGNYGYPF
TRBV6-1,TRBJ2-1,NA,few,TGTGCCAGCAGTGAACGGTCAGGGTCGAGCTCCTACAATGAGCAGTTCTTC,CASSERSGSSSYNEQFF
TRBV30,TRBJ1-5,NA,NA,TGTGCCTGGGCCAGTCAAGGGGATCAGCCCCAGCATTTT,CAWASQGDQPQHF
TRBV6-6,TRBJ2-7,NA,few,TGTGCCAGCAGTTTGGGACAAAAAAAATACGAGCAGTACTTC,CASSLGQKKYEQYF
TRBV19,TRBJ1-5,NA,NA,TGTGCCAGTAGTGCCCGGGGGGGGCCCCAGCATTTT,CASSARGGPQHF
TRBV30,TRBJ2-2,TRBD2,NA,TGTGCCTGGAGTGTAAGTCTAGCGGGGGGGAACACCGGGGAGCTGTTTTTT,CAWSVSLAGGNTGELFF
TRBV29-1,TRBJ2-2,NA,once,TGCAGCGTTGAGGTGTTACTAGCAGGGAACACCGGGGAGCTGTTTTTT,CSVEVLLAGNTGELFF
TRBV9,TRBJ2-6,NA,once,TGTGCCAGCAGCGTAGGAGGGAACGGGGCCAACGTCCTGACTTTC,CASSVGGNGANVLTF
TRBV7-9,TRBJ1-1,NA,NA,TGTGCCAGCAGCCCGACAGTAATGAACACTGAAGCTTTCTTT,CASSPTVMNTEAFF
TRBV7-8,TRBJ2-7,NA,NA,TGTGCCAGCAGCACGCGACTAGTCTACGAGCAGTACTTC,CASSTRLVYEQYF
TRBV28,TRBJ2-2,NA,NA,TGTGCCAGCGGATACAGGGAAAACACCGGGGAGCTGTTTTTT,CASGYRENTGELFF
TRBV29-1,TRBJ2-7,TRBD1,NA,TGCAGCGTTCTGCCTACGGGACAGTCCTACGAGCAGTACTTC,CSVLPTGQSYEQYF
TRBV7-8,TRBJ2-1,NA,NA,TGTGCCAGCAGCTTAGCGGCCAGGGCCAATGAGCAGTTCTTC,CASSLAARANEQFF
TRBV11-3,TRBJ1-1,TRBD1,few,TGTGCCAGCAGCTTGGGGACAGGGGCGTCGGCTGAAGCTTTCTTT,CASSLGTGASAEAFF
TRBV10-2,TRBJ1-1,NA,once,TGCGCCAGCAGTGTTCGGAGGGACACTGAAGCTTTCTTT,CASSVRRDTEAFF
TRBV2,TRBJ2-7,TRBD2,NA,TGTGCCAGCAGTCCAACTAGCGGGGGGCTTTACGAGCAGTACTTC,CASSPTSGGLYEQYF
TRBV7-6,TRBJ2-7,NA,once,TGTGCCAGCAGCTTAGGGGCGGCAGGGAATGACTACGAGCAGTACTTC,CASSLGAAGNDYEQYF
TRBV6-1,TRBJ2-7,TRBD2,NA,TGTGCCAGGGATTGCTCGGGGGGTTCCTACGAGCAGTACTTC,CARDCSGGSYEQYF
TRBV2,TRBJ1-2,TRBD1,once,TGTGCCAGAGGGGGACAGACCACTAACTATGGCTACACCTTC,CARGGQTTNYGYTF
TRBV5-4,TRBJ2-4,TRBD2,NA,TGTGCCAGCAGCTTCGGACTAGCGGGAGGGGGGGCCAAAAACATTCAGTACTTC,CASSFGLAGGGAKNIQYF
TRBV2,TRBJ1-2,TRBD1,NA,TGTGCCAGCAGATCCGGGACAGGGGCCCAAAGTGGCTACACCTTC,CASRSGTGAQSGYTF
TRBV11-3,TRBJ2-2,NA,NA,TGTGCCAGCAGCTTGTACCCGGGAGGGGAGCTGTTTTTT,CASSLYPGGELFF
TRBV6-5,TRBJ2-7,TRBD2,NA,TGTGCCAGCAGCCTCGGACTAGCGGTCTCCTACGAGCAGTACTTC,CASSLGLAVSYEQYF
TRBV4-1,TRBJ1-3,TRBD1,NA,TGCGCCAGCAGCCAAGGGACAGGGGGTGGAAACACCATATATTTT,CASSQGTGGGNTIYF
TRBV5-1,TRBJ2-5,NA,once,TGCGCCAGCAGCCCCGGGGTCGACCAGTACTTC,CASSPGVDQYF
TRBV6-4,TRBJ2-3,NA,once,TGTGCCAGCGCCAGGACAGTCAGCACAGATACGCAGTATTTT,CASARTVSTDTQYF